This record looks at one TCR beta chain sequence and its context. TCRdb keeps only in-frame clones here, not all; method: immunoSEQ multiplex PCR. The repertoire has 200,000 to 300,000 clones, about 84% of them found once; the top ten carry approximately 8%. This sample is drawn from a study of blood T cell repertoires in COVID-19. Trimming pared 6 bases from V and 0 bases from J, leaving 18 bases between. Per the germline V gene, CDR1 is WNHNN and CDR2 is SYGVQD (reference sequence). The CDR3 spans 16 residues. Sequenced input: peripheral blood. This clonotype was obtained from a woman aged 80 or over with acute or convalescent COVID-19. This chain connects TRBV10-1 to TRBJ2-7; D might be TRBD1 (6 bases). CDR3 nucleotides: TGCGCCAGCAGCGAGAAGAAGAACAGGGACTCCTACGAGCAGTACTTC. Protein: CASSEKKNRDSYEQYF.